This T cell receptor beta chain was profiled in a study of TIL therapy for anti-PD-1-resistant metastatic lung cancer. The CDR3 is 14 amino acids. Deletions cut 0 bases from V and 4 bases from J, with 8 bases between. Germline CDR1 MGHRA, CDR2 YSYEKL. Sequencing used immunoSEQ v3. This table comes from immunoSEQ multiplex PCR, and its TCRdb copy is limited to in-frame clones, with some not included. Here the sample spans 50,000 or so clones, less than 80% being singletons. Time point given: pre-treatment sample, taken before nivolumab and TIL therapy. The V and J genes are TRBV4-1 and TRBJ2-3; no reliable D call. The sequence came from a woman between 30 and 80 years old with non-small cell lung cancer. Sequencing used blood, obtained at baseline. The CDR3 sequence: CASSQDRSADTQYF. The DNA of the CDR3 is TGCGCCAGCAGCCAAGATAGGTCGGCAGATACGCAGTATTTT.